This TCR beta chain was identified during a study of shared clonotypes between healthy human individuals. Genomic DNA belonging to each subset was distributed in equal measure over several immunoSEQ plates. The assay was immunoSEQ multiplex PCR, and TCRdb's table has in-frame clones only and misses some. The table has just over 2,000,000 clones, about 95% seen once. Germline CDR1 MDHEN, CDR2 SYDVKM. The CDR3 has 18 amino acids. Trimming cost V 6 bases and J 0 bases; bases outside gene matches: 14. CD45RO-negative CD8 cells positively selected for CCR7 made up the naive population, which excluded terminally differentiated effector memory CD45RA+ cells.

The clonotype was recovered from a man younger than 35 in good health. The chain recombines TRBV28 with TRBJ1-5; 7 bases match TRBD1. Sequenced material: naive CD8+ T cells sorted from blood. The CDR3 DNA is TGTGCCAGCAGCCACGAGACAGGGTTTGTATATAGCAATCAGCCCCAGCATTTT. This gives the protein CASSHETGFVYSNQPQHF.